This TCR beta chain appears in the sequencing data of a study of vaccination effects on CD4 cells after COVID-19. About the study: Following the second dose by a median of 72 days, the post-vaccine samples were obtained.

The CDR3 covers 14 residues. Germline CDR1 reads LNHDA; CDR2 reads SQIVND (reference sequence). V was clipped by 6 bases and J by 7 bases; unmatched bases: 7. Some clones are missing from TCRdb's copy, which holds only in-frame ones; the method was immunoSEQ multiplex PCR. The sample holds around 81,000 clones, roughly 80% seen once. Pools of viral peptides were used by the ViraFEST assay to expand antigen-specific CD4+ T cells ahead of sequencing. Culturing for 10 days preceded CD4+ T cell isolation. Each participant was administered two doses of either the BNT162b2 or the mRNA-1273 vaccine. In regard to this clone: Its specificity is not known.

The specimen comprised CD4+ T cells from PBMCs cultured with HCoV-OC43 spike peptides, sampled after COVID-19 vaccination. The subset is: HCoV-OC43 spike overlapping peptide pool stimulation. The rearrangement uses TRBV19 and TRBJ1-4; 8 bases agree with TRBD1. The sequence was obtained from a human donor who received a COVID-19 vaccine. The CDR3 bases are TGTGCCAGTAGCCGGCAGGGGGCAGGTGAAAAACTGTTTTTT. As protein: CASSRQGAGEKLFF.